This entry lists 16 T cell receptor beta chains sequenced from one sample in a study of T cells in Graves' hyperthyroidism and ophthalmopathy. Regions amplified from RNA transcripts were the TCR beta CDR3 regions. HTBI primers were the set used in a first-round RT-PCR of the TCR CDR3. TCRdb fed the multiplex PCR reads into MiXCR, producing one record per CDR3 protein. The sample consists of 500,000 or so distinct CDR3 sequences, roughly 18% of them appearing once. The sample taken for sequencing was blood. All receptors come from a young woman with Graves' ophthalmopathy.

Turning to this clonotype: This sequence may be a read error, since a much larger clone differs from it by one base. Written as DNA, the CDR3 is TGCGCCAGCAGTGAGGCGGCCGGGATGGGGGAGCAGTACTTC. Its protein is CASSEAAGMGEQYF. The gene calls are TRBV10-1 and TRBJ2-7; possibly TRBD2 for D (5 bases). This CDR3 comprises 14 residues. CDR1 is WNHNN and CDR2 is SYGVQD in the germline V gene (reference sequence). Trimming stripped 2 bases from V and 7 bases from J, with 15 bases between.

This clonotype was counted ten times or more. The V and J genes are TRBV7-6 and TRBJ2-3; 10 nucleotides match TRBD1. The CDR3 runs 18 residues. Trimming removed 0 bases from V and 2 bases from J; junction bases left unmatched: 8. Germline CDR1 reads SGHVS; CDR2 reads FNYEAQ. The CDR3 region is CASSLAASGQGHTDTQYF. Written as DNA, the CDR3 is TGTGCCAGCAGCTTAGCCGCCTCGGGACAGGGGCACACAGATACGCAGTATTTT.

V and J are TRBV2 and TRBJ2-3, with a weak D call TRBD2 (7 bases). The CDR3 runs 15 residues. The ends were cut back, 6 bases at V and 7 bases at J, with 20 bases in the middle. Germline V CDR1 and CDR2: SNHLY, FYNNEI. In DNA form, the CDR3 reads TGTGCCAGCAGCGCTCCTGGCGGGGGCTCGAATACGCAGTATTTT. This gives the protein CASSAPGGGSNTQYF.

A few counts support this clonotype. The chain employs TRBV28 and TRBJ1-1; possible D gene TRBD1, 5 bases. V gave up 3 bases and J gave up 0 bases, with 14 bases separating them. The CDR3 length is 16 residues. CDR1 MDHEN and CDR2 SYDVKM come from the germline V gene. CDR3 nucleotide sequence: TGTGCCAGCAGTTTTCTAAAGACAGAACTGAACACTGAAGCTTTCTTT. The encoded protein is CASSFLKTELNTEAFF.

This clonotype was recorded many times. The chain recombines TRBV12-3 or TRBV12-4 with TRBJ2-2; D is uncertain. The CDR3 consists of 15 residues. V dropped 3 bases and J dropped 2 bases, with 10 bases sitting between them. This CDR3 is CASSLRVLNTGELFF. CDR3 coding DNA: TGTGCCAGCAGTTTGAGAGTCCTAAACACCGGGGAGCTGTTTTTT.

This clonotype was picked up a small number of times. The rearrangement links TRBV6-2 or TRBV6-3 to TRBJ2-7; D may be TRBD2 (6 bases). The CDR3 runs to 12 residues. The ends were cut back, 7 bases at V and 5 bases at J, with 12 bases in the middle. Germline CDR1 reads MNHEY; CDR2 reads SVGEGT. The CDR3 sequence is CASTEGGNEQYF. CDR3 DNA: TGTGCCAGCACCGAAGGAGGGAACGAGCAGTACTTC.

The chain employs TRBV7-8 and TRBJ2-1; D may be TRBD2 (6 bases). The germline V gene has CDR1 SGHVS and CDR2 FQNEAQ. V was clipped by 4 bases and J by 0 bases, with 16 bases between them. This CDR3 region has 17 residues. CDR3 coding DNA: TGTGCCAGCAGCTCGGGAGTAGCGCGCCGCTCCTACAATGAGCAGTTCTTC. Residues: CASSSGVARRSYNEQFF.

This chain links TRBV27 with TRBJ2-3; D unresolved. Germline V gene data show CDR1 as MNHEY and CDR2 as SMNVEV (reference sequence). This CDR3 comprises 15 residues. Trimming took off 0 bases at V and 2 bases at J, with 9 bases between the two ends. CDR3 bases: TGTGCCAGCAGTTTATCGATTCGTTTCACAGATACGCAGTATTTT. This gives the protein CASSLSIRFTDTQYF.

This clonotype was recorded many times. The V gene is TRBV2, the J gene TRBJ1-2, with 8 bases identical to TRBD1. Trimming cost V 6 bases and J 8 bases; bases outside gene matches: 20. The CDR3 sequence is 17 residues long. The germline gives CDR1 SNHLY, CDR2 FYNNEI. The CDR3 loop is CASRHMRGQGAAEGYTF. CDR3 bases: TGTGCCAGCAGACATATGAGGGGGCAGGGGGCCGCGGAGGGCTACACCTTC.

The sample holds many counts of this clonotype. J is TRBJ2-3 and V is TRBV7-9, with D possibly being TRBD1 or TRBD2 (5 bases each). Trimming left V 3 bases short and J 4 bases short, with 14 bases between. The CDR3 has 15 residues. The germline V gene encodes CDR1 SEHNR and CDR2 FQNEAQ (reference sequence). The CDR3 DNA reads as TGTGCCAGCAGCTTTGGGGCTACCGGGGCAGATACGCAGTATTTT. Translation: CASSFGATGADTQYF.

This clonotype was detected ten times or more. V usage is TRBV7-2 and J usage is TRBJ2-7; D unclear. The germline gives CDR1 SGHTA, CDR2 FQGNSA. V was trimmed by 3 bases and J by 0 bases, leaving 9 bases between them. CDR3 length: 14 residues. CDR3 region: CASSLGLSSYEQYF. In nucleotides, the CDR3 is TGTGCCAGCAGCTTGGGCCTGAGCTCCTACGAGCAGTACTTC.

This clonotype came up many times. This chain joins TRBV28 and TRBJ1-5; D uncertain. CDR1 MDHEN and CDR2 SYDVKM come from the germline V gene. The V end lost 1 base, the J end lost 13 bases, and 14 bases lay between the germline ends. The CDR3 is 13 amino acids. CDR3 coding DNA: TGTGCCAGCAGTTTATATTACGCGGAGGGACAGCATTTT. Translated: CASSLYYAEGQHF.

The table lists this clonotype with many counts. This chain links TRBV7-9 with TRBJ2-1, with D possibly being TRBD2 (5 bases). Trimming took 5 bases from V and 0 from J, leaving 14 bases between them. Germline-derived CDR1 and CDR2 are SEHNR and FQNEAQ (reference sequence). The CDR3 length is 16 residues. CDR3 nucleotide sequence: TGTGCCAGCAGCCCCGCCAGCGGAAGCTCCTACAATGAGCAGTTCTTC. Amino acid sequence: CASSPASGSSYNEQFF.

This clonotype came up a few times. V is TRBV20-1 and J is TRBJ2-5; no clear D. The V and J ends lost 0 bases and 1 base respectively, with 15 bases between them. CDR3 length: 16 amino acids. Germline CDR1 DFQATT, CDR2 SNEGSKA (reference sequence). The CDR3 loop is CSARDPLSVGQETQYF. The CDR3 nucleotides are TGCAGTGCTAGAGACCCCCTGTCTGTCGGCCAAGAGACCCAGTACTTC.

This clonotype came up many times. The rearrangement links TRBV30 to TRBJ2-7; 10 nucleotides align to TRBD1. The trim removed 8 bases at V and 3 bases at J, leaving 7 bases unmatched. Germline assignment: CDR1 GTSNPN and CDR2 SVGIG (reference sequence). CDR3 length equals 13 residues. Written as DNA, the CDR3 is TGTGCCGCTTCCGGGACAGGGGACTACGAGCAGTACTTC. Its protein is CAASGTGDYEQYF.

This clonotype was counted at least ten times. The chain uses TRBV4-1 and TRBJ2-5; 8 bases match TRBD2. CDR1 is MGHRA and CDR2 is YSYEKL in the germline V gene. V lost 1 base to trimming and J lost 5 bases; unmatched junction nucleotides: 6. This CDR3 contains 15 residues. CDR3 nucleotides: TGCGCCAGCAGCCAAGGACCATCTAGCGGGGAGACCCAGTACTTC. Protein sequence: CASSQGPSSGETQYF.